Listed here is a single TCR beta chain. This clone came up a few times. The antigen it recognizes is unknown. No quality values exist for individual bases; no much larger clone is one base distant. Trimming at the junction amounts to 5 bases on V and 4 bases on J, and the germline ends lie 17 bases apart. Based on the germline V gene, the CDR1 and CDR2 sequences are MNHEY and SVGAGI. The CDR3 measures 15 amino acids from cysteine to phenylalanine. The CDR3 DNA has 45 bases and is translated from base 1. The source of the sample is a study of cytomegalovirus exposure and HLA in healthy donors (dated by TCRdb to about 2017). For the wider study: An earlier analysis of several hundred of the donors reported 250 to 300 Gb of sequence data and some 100 million unique TCR beta sequences from some 180 million T cells. Across some 400 genotyped donors of the cohort, an average of approximately 220,000 unique TCR beta nucleotide sequences per donor were sequenced, and 15% to 20% of those sequences were non-productive. A later genetic analysis used genome-wide SNP genotypes for about 60% of the roughly 700 donors, treating that subset as a discovery cohort. Besides the first cohort of hundreds of subjects, a separate validation cohort made up of roughly 120 different subjects was used. Typing coverage differed by locus: A, B, C, DRB1 and DQB1 were typed in roughly 629-630 donors, DQA1 in about 550, DPA1 in around 610, and DPB1 in 400 to 480. Of the 350 to 450 genotyped donors, 65% to 90% were placed in the genetic ancestry cluster associated with self-reported Caucasian donors. A later analysis re-examined previously published TCR beta repertoires from just over 650 donors and added high-resolution HLA genotyping to investigate patterns of TCR occurrence. An early release that covered 640 HLA-typed donors contained approximately 320 gigabases of sequencing data and some 87 million unique TCR sequences. Rather than drawing on any new phenotypic data, the later analysis identified candidate immune exposures from TCR beta sequences and the way those sequences occurred across donors. Both class I and class II loci were covered by HLA typing, at four-digit resolution. The study was designed to test whether signatures of past pathogen exposure could be identified by cataloging public T cell receptors. Every repertoire in the discovery cohort had been generated on one and the same sequencing platform. Five DR-DQ haplotypes were handled as single units for association and clustering because linkage in the cohort was strong. High-throughput TCR immunosequencing, statistical association of individual TCRs with disease status, and machine learning were combined to predict cytomegalovirus infection status. Donor age, sex, ethnicity and CMV serostatus were collected together with the repertoire data. In an earlier analysis of 500 to 650 of the donors, high-throughput TCR beta sequencing was used to judge whether each TCR beta V gene segment behaved as functional or pseudogenic. The study used immunosequencing to profile the T cell repertoires of approximately 690 subjects and linked those repertoires to cytomegalovirus serostatus.

The method was the immunoSEQ multiplex PCR assay. For the multiplex PCR, a mixture combining 60 forward primers for TCR Vbeta segments and 13 reverse primers for TCR Jbeta segments was used. Amplification of the CDR3 region of rearranged TCR beta genes was performed with a multiplex PCR assay on genomic DNA. Amplified TCR beta libraries were sequenced as 87-base-pair reads on the Illumina HiSeq System. The study's processing was this. Across the 600 to 700 repertoires, a later analysis counted 75 million to 90 million unique TCR beta chains, approximately 10 million of which were shared by at least two donors. Raw reads were error-corrected and collapsed into unique sequences by a nearest-neighbor algorithm in which closely related sequences were merged to remove PCR and sequencing errors. CDR3 sequences were aligned to IMGT reference sequences to assign V, D and J gene segments. For a sequence to be retained, a match of at least six nucleotides to both a V gene segment and a J gene segment was required. Rearrangements were classified as productive when the CDR3 lacked stop codons and remained in frame with V and J, and all other rearrangements were classified as non-productive. CDR3 was defined by IMGT convention, running from the second conserved V-encoded cysteine to the conserved J-encoded phenylalanine. The earlier analysis of about 640 of the donors excluded any sequence lacking an unambiguous match to a single V gene segment. In an earlier analysis of several hundred of the donors, V segments were called functional above 56.7% productive rearrangements and were called segregating when the between-donor standard deviation exceeded 5%. To diagnose cytomegalovirus status from the catalog of TCR beta chain sequences, a statistical classification framework was built. A later analysis assigned V and J genes by comparing TCR nucleotide sequences with IMGT/GENE-DB human TR gene sequences. In a later analysis, CDR3 sequences and most-parsimonious VDJ recombination scenarios were assigned using the TCRdist pipeline. In a later analysis, each TCR beta chain was defined by its CDR3 amino acid sequence together with its V-gene family, and reads lacking a unique V-gene family were excluded. In a later analysis, approximately 590 highly shared, low-generation-probability nucleotide sequences were removed to address suspected cross-contamination and a sequencing artifact. A later analysis calculated a clonal expansion index for each public chain from normalized within-repertoire ranks of inferred template counts. Generation probabilities in a later analysis came from a VDJ recombination model fitted to out-of-frame rearrangements, and those results were checked against IGoR. In a later analysis, hypergeometric tests were used to score TCR-TCR, TCR-HLA and TCR-CMV co-occurrence, with a repertoire-size bias correction applied to TCR pairs. False discovery rates were estimated in a later analysis by permuting HLA or CMV assignments 20 times. A later analysis grouped co-occurring TCRs with DBSCAN, adding TCRdist sequence similarity when clustering within HLA-allele-positive subsets. For co-occurrence clustering, repertoires with fewer than 30,000 or more than 120,000 public chains were excluded, along with about five repertoires with anomalous nucleotide sharing. Drawn from immuneACCESS, this table holds only the in-frame rearrangements with V and J called that TCRdb kept. Clones are partly lost; checked studies trace under half to an unresolved V gene and leave the rest unexplained. V, J and clone size reflect that table, while D and trimming were determined from the DNA. The sample table holds more than 110,000 clones, of which under 80% were seen once. Approximately 2.8% of the sample rests with the top ten.

In total, roughly 710 healthy bone marrow donors made up the cohort. Cohort members were all nominally healthy when sampled, although unrecorded immune exposures were likely present. The donor tested CMV seronegative and was one of the 352 seronegative cohort members. Every donor gave a peripheral blood sample, and the peripheral blood mononuclear cells from that sample were used for TCR beta sequencing. Genomic DNA was extracted from the blood cell samples with the Qiagen DNeasy Blood Extraction Kit. Here is what the overall study found, with its caveats: A cluster of highly shared sequence variants was judged likely to represent a technical artifact of the sequencing pipeline. According to a later analysis, most CMV-associated TCR beta chains appeared to be HLA-restricted, and the HLA associations seemed to be driven largely by CMV exposure. Most TCR sequences were seen in very few donors, while some public TCRs were found in many individuals. V-gene and J-gene trimming of TCR beta chains was associated with a missense DCLRE1C variant in a later genetic analysis, and the association was replicated in an independent cohort. A further reported finding was that TCR beta sequences accurately predicted the HLA-A and HLA-B alleles for most subjects in the first cohort. It was suggested by the authors that the approach could potentially be generalized to other disease states and immunological phenotypes. The study listed 164 TCR beta chains as associated with cytomegalovirus. At a false discovery rate of 0.05, a later analysis linked 16,951 TCR beta sequences to specific HLA alleles. In a later genetic analysis, fewer N-insertions in productive TCRs were reported among donors in an Asian-associated ancestry cluster than the roughly 640-donor mean. In a later analysis, several top co-occurrence clusters were reported to appear linked to parvovirus B19, influenza, CMV and Epstein-Barr virus. Because counts were too low, seventeen rarely observed V segments, including chromosome 9 orphons, were left out of the earlier analysis of several hundred of the donors. When HLA alleles, especially DR and DQ, strongly co-occurred, attributing TCR associations to individual alleles was difficult. The presence/absence analyses assumed that sequencing depth was roughly uniform across donors, and that assumption may not be true. Immune exposure information for the cohort was limited to CMV serostatus. Linkage disequilibrium might explain the correlated functional status among segregating V segments, but an unknown experimental factor could not be ruled out. In a later analysis, the rate of TCR association differed among HLA loci, with DRB1 alleles having the most associated TCRs and HLA-C alleles having the fewest. Some IMGT-functional V segments, including TRBV6-2 and TRBV6-3, could not be told apart with the 87-base-pair reads, so those segments were excluded. In vitro tests confirmed that three of the cytomegalovirus-associated TCR beta chains recognize cytomegalovirus antigens. Because HLA typing was unavailable for some donors at each locus, only the typed subset was used in association tests. An earlier analysis of several hundred of the donors showed that most TCR beta V segments appeared in productive rearrangements either about 87% or about 30% of the time, which broadly matched IMGT annotations. The classifier was reported to diagnose cytomegalovirus status with high specificity and sensitivity in both the original cohort and the validation cohort. In a later analysis, HLA-associated TCR beta chains were found to be more clonally expanded and to have lower generation probabilities than equally common non-associated chains. In this cohort, only TCR beta chains were sequenced, and detectable features were limited by the absence of alpha or paired-chain data.

The sequencing sample was made of PBMCs. The TCR comes from a male donor in good health and CMV-seronegative. The chain employs TRBV6-5 and TRBJ1-1; there is no confident call for the D gene. CDR3 protein: CASSPSISRGTEAFF. Read as DNA, the sequence is TGTGCCAGCAGTCCATCCATATCGCGAGGCACTGAAGCTTTCTTT.